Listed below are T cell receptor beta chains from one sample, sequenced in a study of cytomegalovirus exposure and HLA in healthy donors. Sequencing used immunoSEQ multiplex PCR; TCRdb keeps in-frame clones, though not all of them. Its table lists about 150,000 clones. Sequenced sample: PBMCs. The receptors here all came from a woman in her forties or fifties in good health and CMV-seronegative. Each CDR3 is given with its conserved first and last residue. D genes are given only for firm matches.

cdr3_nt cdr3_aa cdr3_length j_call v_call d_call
TGTGCCAGCAGTCCACTTACAGGGGGCTTAGGTAAAGCTTTCTTT CASSPLTGGLGKAFF 15 TRBJ1-1 TRBV27 TRBD1
TGCGCCAGCAGCCTTGGATGGACAGCCGAGCAGTTCTTC CASSLGWTAEQFF 13 TRBJ2-1 TRBV5-1 -
TGTGCCAGCAGCTTAGCTTTGAGATACGAGCAGTACTTC CASSLALRYEQYF 13 TRBJ2-7 TRBV11-1 -
TGTGCCAGCAGCAGACAGGGGGCCTTGTCAGCTTTCTTT CASSRQGALSAFF 13 TRBJ1-1 TRBV2 TRBD1
TGTGCCAGCAGCCCCCGACTAGCGAGCTCCTACGAGCAGTACTTC CASSPRLASSYEQYF 15 TRBJ2-7 TRBV14 TRBD2
TGCGCCAGCAGCCACAACCTCCTGGGGCCCTCTGGAAACACCATATATTTT CASSHNLLGPSGNTIYF 17 TRBJ1-3 TRBV4-1 -
TGTGCCAGCAGCCTGCGGGGTGGTAATAATAATTCACCCCTCCACTTT CASSLRGGNNNSPLHF 16 TRBJ1-6 TRBV5-6 -
TGTGCCAGCAGATATTTTAATGAGCAGTTCTTC CASRYFNEQFF 11 TRBJ2-1 TRBV28 -
TGCGCCAGCAGCTTGGGACACGGAAACACCGGGGAGCTGTTTTTT CASSLGHGNTGELFF 15 TRBJ2-2 TRBV5-1 -
TGTGCCAGCAGTCATGCTTGGATTCCCATGATTAGCGGGCTAGCCAAAAACATTCAGTACTTC CASSHAWIPMISGLAKNIQYF 21 TRBJ2-4 TRBV28 TRBD2
TGTGCCAGTAGTCGGGGGGACTATGGCTACACCTTC CASSRGDYGYTF 12 TRBJ1-2 TRBV19 -
TGCAGTGCACGTCAGGGCTATGGCTACACCTTC CSARQGYGYTF 11 TRBJ1-2 TRBV20-1 -
TGTGCCAGCAGTTACCCGAGACAGGGTTCTTATGGCTACACCTTC CASSYPRQGSYGYTF 15 TRBJ1-2 TRBV6-5 TRBD1